Following are 25 T cell receptor beta chains from one sample sequenced in a study of T cell responses to AZD1222 COVID-19 vaccine. Data came from immunoSEQ multiplex PCR; TCRdb stores just in-frame clones and leaves some out. Of tens of thousands of clones listed, approximately 85% are singletons. Material: peripheral blood, obtained 28 days after the second AZD1222 dose. The receptors here all came from an adult who received the AZD1222 COVID-19 vaccine.

The V call is TRBV18, the J call TRBJ2-2; D not certain. This CDR3 is 12 amino acids long. V lost 3 bases, J lost 6 bases, and 5 bases lay in between. CDR1 is KGHSH and CDR2 is LQKENI in the germline V gene. CDR3 in DNA: TGTGCCAGCTCACCGAAACCCGGGGAGCTGTTTTTT. Protein: CASSPKPGELFF.

The gene calls are TRBV27 and TRBJ2-5, with a possible D match to TRBD2 (7 bases). The CDR3 extends over 14 amino acids. Germline V lookup: CDR1 MNHEY, CDR2 SMNVEV (reference sequence). Trimming took 5 bases from V and 5 from J, leaving 15 bases between them. In DNA form, the CDR3 reads TGTGCCAGCAGTCGCCCGGGGGGCCTTGAGACCCAGTACTTC. Its protein product is CASSRPGGLETQYF.

The V and J genes are TRBV7-8 and TRBJ1-4, with D tentatively TRBD1 (5 bases). The CDR3 loop spans 15 amino acids. The germline CDR1 and CDR2 sequences are SGHVS and FQNEAQ. Trimming took off 7 bases at V and 0 bases at J, with 12 bases between the two ends. The CDR3 DNA follows: TGTGCCAGCAAAAAACAGGATGCAACTAATGAAAAACTGTTTTTT. Residues: CASKKQDATNEKLFF.

V is TRBV27 and J is TRBJ1-1, with 7 nucleotides matching TRBD1. After removal of 6 bases from V and 5 bases from J, the junction contained 9 bases not matched to a gene. The CDR3 runs to 14 residues. Germline V gene lookup returns CDR1 MNHEY and CDR2 SMNVEV (reference sequence). The DNA for the CDR3 is TGTGCCAGCAGCCCGCGACAGGGTGGGACTGAAGCTTTCTTT. Its translation: CASSPRQGGTEAFF.

Sample share makes this clone medium-sized (0.01 to 0.1%). The rearrangement links TRBV7-9 to TRBJ1-1; 8 nucleotides agree with TRBD1. The germline CDR1 and CDR2 sequences are SEHNR and FQNEAQ (reference sequence). The V segment lost 3 bases and the J segment 7 bases; nucleotides outside the gene matches: 7. CDR3 size: 14 residues. The DNA for the CDR3 is TGTGCCAGCAGCTTGGTACAGGGGGGCCATGAAGCTTTCTTT. It yields the protein CASSLVQGGHEAFF. The full variable domain, its missing parts supplied by reference TRBV7-9 and TRBJ1-1, is DTGVSQNPRHKITKRGQNVTFRCDPISEHNRLYWYRQTLGQGPEFLTYFQNEAQLEKSRLLSDRFSAERPKGSFSTLEIQRTEQGDSAMYLCASSLVQGGHEAFFGQGTRLTVV.

The chain combines TRBV6-5 with TRBJ2-1; perhaps TRBD2 as D (5 bases). Germline assignment: CDR1 MNHEY and CDR2 SVGAGI. Trimming took 0 bases from V and 2 from J, leaving 8 bases between them. The CDR3 is 15 amino acids. CDR3: CASSYSYGTYNEQFF. CDR3 nucleotide sequence: TGTGCCAGCAGTTACTCGTACGGGACCTACAATGAGCAGTTCTTC.

The chain uses TRBV15 and TRBJ1-1, with D possibly TRBD1 on 5 matching bases. Germline V lookup: CDR1 LNHNV, CDR2 YYDKDF (reference sequence). This CDR3 has 13 amino acids. Trimming left V 0 bases short and J 13 bases short, with 15 bases between. This CDR3 reads CATSRDLGRENFF. CDR3 DNA sequence: TGTGCCACCAGCAGAGATCTGGGACGGGAGAATTTCTTT.

The V call is TRBV24-1, the J call TRBJ2-5, with D perhaps given as TRBD1 or TRBD2 (5 bases each). There are 17 residues in the CDR3. The V end was cut by 1 base, the J end by 1 base, with 15 bases between. CDR1 and CDR2 (germline): KGHDR, SFDVKD. The CDR3 loop reads CATSDLEGPTTQETQYF. CDR3 nucleotides: TGTGCCACCAGTGATTTAGAGGGACCCACAACCCAAGAGACCCAGTACTTC.

Remarks on this clone: At one of its ends the junction is not consistent with the germline gene, which may arise from a read error. This chain links TRBV3-1 (or the pseudogene TRBV3-2) with TRBJ1-2; TRBD1 is a possible D gene (5 bases). Germline V gene data show CDR1 as LGHDT and CDR2 as YNNKEL (reference sequence). CDR3 length equals 14 residues. CDR3 nucleotide sequence: TGTGCCAGCAGCCGCCTCCCAACGGGACCCGATCATTTCTTC. This codes for CASSRLPTGPDHFF.

This rearrangement joins TRBV11-2 to TRBJ2-7; a possible D gene is TRBD2 (6 bases). CDR1 and CDR2 (germline): SGHAT, FQNNGV. The V gene lost 1 base and the J gene lost 2 bases, with 9 bases spanning the gap. The length of the CDR3 is 14 residues. CDR3: CASSLGDWTYEQYF. The CDR3 bases are TGTGCCAGCAGCTTAGGGGACTGGACCTACGAGCAGTACTTC.

The V gene is TRBV12-3 or TRBV12-4, the J gene TRBJ1-4; D gene ambiguous. Trimming shortened V by 7 bases and J by 6 bases, and 12 bases separated the two germline ends. The CDR3 is 13 residues long. The CDR3 region is CASTFRGDEKLFF. DNA of the CDR3: TGTGCCAGCACGTTTCGGGGTGATGAAAAACTGTTTTTT.

J is TRBJ1-6 and V is TRBV6-6; D remains unclear. The CDR3 is 20 amino acids. The V and J ends lost 5 bases and 9 bases respectively, with 32 bases between them. Germline CDR1 is MNHNY and CDR2 is SVGAGI (reference sequence). The CDR3 region has the DNA TGTGCCAGCAGTCCCCACCGAGCCACCTCGACACTTCAGGAGGGTTCACCCCTCCACTTT. Protein sequence: CASSPHRATSTLQEGSPLHF.

The V and J genes are TRBV10-2 and TRBJ2-7; 8 bases line up with TRBD1. Germline lookup yields CDR1 WSHSY and CDR2 SAAADI. V gave up 6 bases and J gave up 5 bases; unmatched junction bases: 9. This CDR3 has 14 residues. In nucleotides, the CDR3 is TGCGCCAGCAGCAACACAGGGGGATCCAACGAGCAGTACGTC. As protein: CASSNTGGSNEQYV.

Only a few counts were recorded for this clone. This chain joins TRBV7-2 and TRBJ2-1; D gene uncertain. The germline V gene encodes CDR1 SGHTA and CDR2 FQGNSA. This CDR3 has 15 amino acids. V lost 6 bases and J lost 0, with 12 bases in between. In DNA, the CDR3 is TGTGCCAGCAGGTCTCAGTTAAACTCCTACAATGAGCAGTTCTTC. It specifies CASRSQLNSYNEQFF.

J is TRBJ2-7 and V is TRBV7-8, with D unresolved. The CDR3 sequence is 14 residues long. V was trimmed by 1 base and J by 2 bases, leaving 9 bases between them. Germline V CDR1 and CDR2: SGHVS, FQNEAQ. CDR3 loop: CASSLGPTAYEQYV. CDR3 DNA sequence: TGTGCCAGCAGCTTAGGACCCACCGCCTACGAGCAGTACGTC.

The chain carries TRBV6-5 and TRBJ1-1, with 9 bases aligning to TRBD1. Germline CDR1 reads MNHEY; CDR2 reads SVGAGI. The CDR3 is 13 residues long. With 6 bases clipped from V and 8 bases from J, the junction kept 7 bases outside the gene matches. In DNA form, the CDR3 reads TGTGCCAGCAGGGGACAGGGTGTTCCAGAAGCTTTCTTT. Its translation is CASRGQGVPEAFF.

The chain has TRBV6-1 and TRBJ1-2; no clear D. In germline, CDR1 is MNHNS, CDR2 SASEGT. The CDR3 is 14 residues long. With 2 bases removed from V and 2 bases from J, the gap between germline ends came to 9 bases. CDR3 DNA sequence: TGTGCCAGCAGTGAACGATCCCAAAACTATGGCTACACCTTC. Translated: CASSERSQNYGYTF.

The chain combines TRBV5-1 with TRBJ2-1, with TRBD2 as a possible D gene (6 bases). The germline CDR1 and CDR2 sequences are SGHRS and YFSETQ. V was clipped by 0 bases and J by 7 bases, with 23 bases between them. The CDR3 extends over 18 amino acids. The CDR3 loop is CASSLALRRGSVGNEQFF. CDR3 coding DNA: TGCGCCAGCAGCTTGGCTCTCCGGAGGGGATCTGTTGGTAATGAGCAGTTCTTC.

The chain recombines TRBV28 with TRBJ1-4; D is possibly TRBD1 (5 bases). The CDR3 length is 16 residues. Per the germline V gene, CDR1 is MDHEN and CDR2 is SYDVKM. Between the trimmed V and J ends, which lost 6 bases and 8 bases, there was a span of 22 bases. The CDR3 DNA reads TGTGCCAGCAGCCCTCGTTTAGGGGAAAAAGGAGAAAAACTGTTTTTT. Translated, it gives CASSPRLGEKGEKLFF.

The CDR3 DNA is TGCGCCAGCAGCCAAACAGGGGCCCCCTGGCTAGCTTTCTTT. As protein: CASSQTGAPWLAFF. V gene TRBV4-3 combines with J gene TRBJ1-1, with 7 bases aligning to TRBD1. The trim removed 2 bases at V and 10 bases at J, leaving 10 bases unmatched. Germline V gene data show CDR1 as LGHNA and CDR2 as YSLEER. The CDR3 spans 14 residues.

The chain recombines TRBV9 with TRBJ1-2; no definite D call. The CDR3 covers 13 residues. V lost 0 bases and J 0 bases, leaving 3 bases between the germline ends. Per the germline V gene, CDR1 is SGDLS and CDR2 is YYNGEE. CDR3 residues: CASSVVSNYGYTF. The CDR3 nucleotides read TGTGCCAGCAGCGTAGTATCTAACTATGGCTACACCTTC.

The V and J genes are TRBV3-1 (or the pseudogene TRBV3-2) and TRBJ2-1; D perhaps matches TRBD2 (6 bases). Germline V gene sequence: CDR1 LGHDT, CDR2 YNNKEL (reference sequence). The V and J ends lost 4 bases and 7 bases respectively, with 20 bases between them. CDR3 length: 16 amino acids. The CDR3 bases are TGTGCCAGCAGCCCCTTTGGGCGCGGGATAGGGAATGAGCAGTTCTTC. Translated, it gives CASSPFGRGIGNEQFF.

This clone occurred once. The chain has TRBV12-3 or TRBV12-4 and TRBJ1-1, with 8 bases identical to TRBD1. With 6 bases clipped from V and 5 bases from J, the junction kept 5 bases outside the gene matches. CDR3 length: 13 amino acids. CDR3 protein: CASRTGDGTEAFF. CDR3 DNA sequence: TGTGCCAGCAGGACAGGGGACGGTACTGAAGCTTTCTTT.

This rearrangement joins TRBV5-1 to TRBJ2-7, with TRBD1 matching over 8 bases. Looked up from germline, CDR1 is SGHRS and CDR2 is YFSETQ. The CDR3 is made up of 16 amino acids. With V trimmed by 0 bases and J by 7 bases, 12 bases remained unmatched. CDR3 residues: CASSLAVFQGAREQYF. DNA of the CDR3: TGCGCCAGCAGCTTGGCCGTCTTCCAGGGGGCGCGGGAGCAGTACTTC.

This chain connects TRBV6-1 to TRBJ1-5; the D gene is possibly TRBD1 (5 bases). CDR3 size: 16 residues. V gave up 3 bases and J gave up 6 bases, with 18 bases separating them. CDR1 and CDR2 (germline): MNHNS, SASEGT. CDR3 residues: CASSETGTLAVQPQHF. The CDR3 DNA sequence: TGTGCCAGCAGTGAGACCGGGACGCTGGCGGTTCAGCCCCAGCATTTT.